This TCR beta chain was retrieved from a study of blood T cell repertoires in COVID-19. Study-level background: Acute-phase and convalescent COVID-19 samples originated in the United States, Italy and Spain. T cells, B-cell-depleted T cells, or PBMCs provided the cDNA or gDNA that served as material.

From germline, CDR1 is MDHEN and CDR2 SYDVKM. Trimming pared 2 bases from V and 4 bases from J, leaving 10 bases between. The CDR3 sequence is 14 residues long. Methods used by the authors: Estimation of nucleated cell counts relied on the amplification of reference gene primers. TCRdb's table, derived via immunoSEQ multiplex PCR, lists solely in-frame clones and lacks some. V and J calls and clone size are copied from that table; D and trimming were computed from the DNA. The data show hundreds of thousands of clones, about 85% seen once. The rearrangement uses TRBV28 and TRBJ2-3; D remains ambiguous. What was sequenced was PBMCs or T cells enriched from blood (not recorded which). This receptor was identified in a woman aged 18-30 years with acute COVID-19. The CDR3 is CASSLNRLADTQYF. Here the CDR3 DNA reads TGTGCCAGCAGTTTAAATCGACTGGCAGATACGCAGTATTTT.